A single sample gave rise to the 25 T cell receptor beta chains below, sequenced in a study of identical twins. TCRdb itself ran the 5' RACE reads through MiXCR, one entry per CDR3 protein. The sample records a few hundred thousand distinct CDR3 sequences, 20% to 25% being singletons. The data also belong to a second study, concerning T cells expressing NK-cell markers.

The sequenced sample consisted of CD4+ T cells sorted from blood. The receptors originated from a woman between 18 and 30 years old in good health.

This clonotype was observed a handful of times. J is TRBJ1-1 and V is TRBV12-3 or TRBV12-4, with D possibly TRBD1 on 5 matching bases. CDR3 length equals 12 residues. Trimming took off 3 bases at V and 6 bases at J, with 8 bases between the two ends. As DNA, the CDR3 is TGTGCCAGCAGTTTCAGGGAAGCTGAAGCTTTCTTT. This encodes CASSFREAEAFF.

The sample holds many counts of this clonotype. This chain links TRBV7-9 with TRBJ2-1; 7 positions match TRBD2. This CDR3 is built from 15 residues. The J segment lost 6 bases and the V segment lost 2 bases, leaving 7 bases of the junction unmatched. Germline CDR1 is SEHNR and CDR2 is FQNEAQ (reference sequence). The DNA of the CDR3 is TGTGCCAGCAGCTTACCCGCTAGCGGCCTCAATGAGCAGTTCTTC. Its translation: CASSLPASGLNEQFF.

This clonotype was picked up a small number of times. V gene TRBV3-1 combines with J gene TRBJ1-5, with 7 positions matching TRBD1. The CDR3 covers 15 residues. Germline V gene data show CDR1 as LGHDT and CDR2 as YNNKEL (reference sequence). J was trimmed by 7 bases and V by 2 bases; bases with no gene match: 8. CDR3: CASSQQGGSGQPQHF. The CDR3 DNA reads TGTGCCAGCAGCCAACAGGGGGGGAGCGGACAGCCCCAGCATTTT.

The genes are TRBV28 and TRBJ1-2, with a weak D call TRBD1 (6 bases). V was cut by 3 bases and J by 7 bases, with 12 bases left in between. Germline V CDR1 and CDR2: MDHEN, SYDVKM. This CDR3 has 13 residues. The DNA for the CDR3 is TGTGCCAGCAGTTTTACAGGGCCCCCTGGCTACACCTTC. Translation gives CASSFTGPPGYTF.

This chain joins TRBV5-4 and TRBJ1-1; D remains ambiguous. CDR3 length: 13 amino acids. Germline values: CDR1 SGHNT, CDR2 YYREEE (reference sequence). Trimming took 4 bases from V and 1 from J, leaving 8 bases between them. The CDR3 sequence is CASSDGPNTEAFF. The CDR3 bases are TGTGCCAGCAGCGATGGGCCGAACACTGAAGCTTTCTTT.

This clonotype was counted a few times. The V and J genes are TRBV5-1 and TRBJ2-3, with 7 bases identical to TRBD1. The V segment lost 9 bases and the J segment 4 bases; nucleotides outside the gene matches: 8. This CDR3 is 13 amino acids long. Per germline, CDR1 SGHRS and CDR2 YFSETQ. The CDR3 here is CANPTGSPDTQYF. CDR3 coding DNA: TGCGCCAACCCGACAGGGTCTCCAGATACGCAGTATTTT.

This chain connects TRBV9 to TRBJ2-6; D is undetermined. V dropped 5 bases and J dropped 4 bases, with 13 bases sitting between them. CDR1 is SGDLS and CDR2 is YYNGEE in the germline V gene. The CDR3 runs to 15 residues. CDR3 in amino acids: CASSRATYGANVLTF. CDR3 nucleotide sequence: TGTGCCAGCAGTAGGGCGACGTACGGGGCCAACGTCCTGACTTTC.

The V call is TRBV2, the J call TRBJ2-7; no firm D call. This CDR3 has 16 amino acids. CDR1 is SNHLY, CDR2 FYNNEI, per germline. V was cut by 8 bases and J by 2 bases, with 22 bases left in between. CDR3 DNA: TGTGCCAGCGGCAGGAAGGTTGTTGACACCCCCTACGAGCAGTACTTC. Encoded protein: CASGRKVVDTPYEQYF. The complete variable domain, with remaining parts taken from reference TRBV2 and TRBJ2-7, reads EPEVTQTPSHQVTQMGQEVILRCVPISNHLYFYWYRQILGQKVEFLVSFYNNEISEKSEIFDDQFSVERPDGSNFTLKIRSTKLEDSAMYFCASGRKVVDTPYEQYFGPGTRLTVT.

The rearrangement uses TRBV6-6 and TRBJ2-7; possibly TRBD2 for D (6 bases). Trimming cost V 8 bases and J 4 bases, with 12 bases left between them. Germline V CDR1 and CDR2: MNHNY, SVGAGI (reference sequence). The CDR3 runs 12 residues. CDR3 amino acids: CASRTTGYEQYF. The DNA of the CDR3 is TGTGCCAGCCGGACTACGGGATACGAGCAGTACTTC.

The J gene is TRBJ2-1, the V gene TRBV12-3 or TRBV12-4; a possible D gene is TRBD2 (5 bases). V lost 6 bases, J lost 12 bases, and 15 bases lay in between. The CDR3 extends over 12 amino acids. CDR3 DNA sequence: TGTGCCAGCAGCCGGGATCACGTAGGGCAGTTCTTC. Translated, it gives CASSRDHVGQFF.

This clonotype was counted a single time. The V and J genes are TRBV3-1 and TRBJ2-6, with D perhaps TRBD2 (5 bases). The length of the CDR3 is 17 residues. V gave up 0 bases and J gave up 1 base, with 10 bases separating them. Germline CDR1 is LGHDT and CDR2 is YNNKEL (reference sequence). CDR3: CASSQDGPGSGANVLTF. CDR3 DNA: TGTGCCAGCAGCCAAGATGGTCCGGGGTCTGGGGCCAACGTCCTGACTTTC.

The chain combines TRBV12-3 or TRBV12-4 with TRBJ2-7; 8 positions match TRBD2. Trimming took 3 bases from V and 6 from J; bases not matched to a gene: 4. The CDR3 sequence is 13 residues long. CDR3 in amino acids: CASSFGGASEQYF. DNA for the CDR3: TGTGCCAGCAGTTTCGGGGGGGCTAGCGAGCAGTACTTC.

The gene calls are TRBV7-2 and TRBJ1-3; D not certain. From germline, CDR1 is SGHTA and CDR2 FQGNSA. Trimming removed 4 bases at V and 4 bases at J, with 11 bases between. CDR3 length: 14 residues. The CDR3: CASSSASPGNTIYF. Here the CDR3 DNA reads TGTGCCAGCAGCTCTGCCAGTCCCGGAAACACCATATATTTT. Based on the CDR3 plus reference TRBV7-2 and TRBJ1-3, the full variable domain is GAGVSQSPSNKVTEKGKDVELRCDPISGHTALYWYRQSLGQGLEFLIYFQGNSAPDKSGLPSDRFSAERTGGSVSTLTIQRTQQEDSAVYLCASSSASPGNTIYFGEGSWLTVV.

V usage is TRBV29-1 and J usage is TRBJ1-1; weak D call: TRBD1 (5 bases). This CDR3 has 13 residues. Germline-derived CDR1 and CDR2 are SQVTM and ANQGSEA. The V end was cut by 6 bases, the J end by 3 bases, with 14 bases between. DNA for the CDR3: TGCAGCGTGGGGGGACTACTACACACTGAAGCTTTCTTT. This encodes CSVGGLLHTEAFF.

The sample holds many counts of this clonotype. This chain connects TRBV20-1 to TRBJ2-3; possibly TRBD2 for D (6 bases). Germline assignment: CDR1 DFQATT and CDR2 SNEGSKA (reference sequence). Trimming left V 5 bases short and J 2 bases short, with 14 bases between. CDR3 size: 14 residues. CDR3 nucleotide sequence: TGCAGTGCTGGGGGACTCCTCATCACAGATACGCAGTATTTT. Its translation is CSAGGLLITDTQYF.

This clonotype was detected a few times. The V and J genes are TRBV6-5 and TRBJ2-1, with 7 bases aligning to TRBD1. Germline CDR1 reads MNHEY; CDR2 reads SVGAGI. The J segment lost 0 bases and the V segment lost 4 bases, leaving 6 bases of the junction unmatched. This CDR3 spans 16 amino acids. CDR3 nucleotide sequence: TGTGCCAGCAGTTTAACAGGGGCCAGCTCCTACAATGAGCAGTTCTTC. Translation: CASSLTGASSYNEQFF.

This clonotype showed up just once. This rearrangement joins TRBV19 to TRBJ2-5, with 12 nucleotides matching TRBD2. The CDR3 length is 16 residues. J lost 5 bases, V lost 4 bases, and 8 bases had no gene match. The germline V gene has CDR1 LNHDA and CDR2 SQIVND (reference sequence). The CDR3 sequence is CASSSRRLAGAETQYF. In DNA, the CDR3 is TGTGCCAGTAGTAGCCGGCGACTAGCGGGAGCCGAGACCCAGTACTTC.

The rearrangement uses TRBV6-5 and TRBJ2-2; D might be TRBD2 (7 bases). Trimming took 2 bases from V and 4 from J, leaving 14 bases between them. The CDR3 loop spans 16 amino acids. Looked up from germline, CDR1 is MNHEY and CDR2 is SVGAGI. The CDR3 spells CASSYVGGGRTGELFF. The DNA for the CDR3 is TGTGCCAGCAGTTACGTGGGGGGGGGCCGCACCGGGGAGCTGTTTTTT.

The chain combines TRBV5-1 with TRBJ2-1; TRBD2 matches at 13 bases. After removal of 0 bases from V and 8 bases from J, the junction contained 8 bases not matched to a gene. The germline V gene encodes CDR1 SGHRS and CDR2 YFSETQ. The CDR3 is 17 amino acids. As DNA, the CDR3 is TGCGCCAGCAGCTTGGCGCTTACTAGCGGGAGGGGCGATGAGCAGTTCTTC. Translating gives CASSLALTSGRGDEQFF.

V gene TRBV18 combines with J gene TRBJ2-1, with TRBD2 matching 10 bases. The CDR3 consists of 15 residues. Germline V gives CDR1 KGHSH, CDR2 LQKENI. Trimming at V came to 2 bases and at J to 9 bases, leaving 7 bases not matched to a gene. The CDR3 nucleotides are TGTGCCAGCTCACCAGCCGAGCCTAGCGGGAGTGAGCAGTTCTTC. It is translated as CASSPAEPSGSEQFF.

This clonotype was recorded only once. This sequence joins TRBV20-1 and TRBJ1-2; D gene ambiguous. This CDR3 has 12 residues. CDR1 and CDR2 (germline): DFQATT, SNEGSKA (reference sequence). Trimming removed 3 bases at V and 8 bases at J, with 13 bases between. The CDR3 coding sequence is TGCAGTGCTAGTAGTACGGGGAAAGGCTACACCTTC. It yields the protein CSASSTGKGYTF.

This clonotype has a handful of counts. The chain carries TRBV18 and TRBJ2-1; 9 nucleotides match TRBD2. Germline-derived CDR1 and CDR2 are KGHSH and LQKENI. This CDR3 is 15 amino acids long. After removal of 3 bases from V and 5 bases from J, the junction contained 5 bases not matched to a gene. The CDR3 DNA is TGTGCCAGCTCACCTAGCGGGGGATGGGACAATGAGCAGTTCTTC. Protein product: CASSPSGGWDNEQFF. Full variable domain (rest looked up from reference TRBV18 and TRBJ2-1): NAGVMQNPRHLVRRRGQEARLRCSPMKGHSHVYWYRQLPEEGLKFMVYLQKENIIDESGMPKERFSAEFPKEGPSILRIQQVVRGDSAAYFCASSPSGGWDNEQFFGPGTRLTVL.

This clonotype has a handful of counts. V usage is TRBV6-1 and J usage is TRBJ2-6; D remains unclear. Germline-derived CDR1 and CDR2 are MNHNS and SASEGT. Between the trimmed V and J ends, which lost 7 bases and 0 bases, there was a span of 4 bases. The CDR3 is 13 residues long. The CDR3 nucleotides read TGTGCCAGCAAGGTCTCTGGGGCCAACGTCCTGACTTTC. It specifies CASKVSGANVLTF.

V is TRBV4-3 and J is TRBJ1-5; TRBD1 is a possible D gene (6 bases). Germline V gives CDR1 LGHNA, CDR2 YSLEER. V lost 2 bases and J 5 bases, leaving 10 bases between the germline ends. CDR3 length: 14 residues. The CDR3, as DNA: TGCGCCAGCAGCCAATCGGCAGGGGATCAGCCCCAGCATTTT. This codes for CASSQSAGDQPQHF.

The gene calls are TRBV6-5 and TRBJ1-2; D is unresolved. The CDR3 is made up of 18 amino acids. Germline V gene data show CDR1 as MNHEY and CDR2 as SVGAGI. V lost 0 bases and J lost 0, with 17 bases in between. CDR3 residues: CASSYSRHSGHANYGYTF. For the CDR3, the DNA is TGTGCCAGCAGTTACTCGAGGCACTCAGGCCACGCTAACTATGGCTACACCTTC.